Shown below are 22 T cell receptor beta chains from a single sample sequenced in a study of blood T cell repertoires in COVID-19. TCRdb keeps only in-frame clones here, not all; method: immunoSEQ multiplex PCR. The sample lists hundreds of thousands of clones, roughly 89% occurring once. Sample: peripheral blood. The receptors derive from a woman aged 30 to 39 with active or convalescent COVID-19.

The chain is built from TRBV4-1 and TRBJ1-3, with a possible D match to TRBD1 (5 bases). V dropped 1 base and J dropped 7 bases, with 8 bases sitting between them. This CDR3 is 13 amino acids long. CDR1 is MGHRA, CDR2 YSYEKL, per germline. The CDR3 is CASSQGTPNTIYF. Written as DNA, the CDR3 is TGCGCCAGCAGCCAAGGGACACCCAACACCATATATTTT.

This clone has more than one count but fewer than ten. The chain couples TRBV15 to TRBJ1-2, with TRBD1 as a possible D gene (6 bases). There are 19 residues in the CDR3. The V end was cut by 0 bases, the J end by 4 bases, with 24 bases between. From germline, CDR1 is LNHNV and CDR2 YYDKDF (reference sequence). The CDR3 nucleotides are TGTGCCACCAGCAGAGATTTGGACAGAACTAACCCAAACTTCTATGGCTACACCTTC. It specifies CATSRDLDRTNPNFYGYTF.

As regards this clone: The sample contains more than one DNA sequence encoding this CDR3. The rearrangement uses TRBV10-3 and TRBJ2-5; TRBD2 matches at 8 bases. Unmatched junction bases numbered 4, after V lost 2 bases and J lost 5 bases. The CDR3 covers 14 residues. Germline CDR1 and CDR2: ENHRY and SYGVKD. CDR3 protein: CAISERLAGETQYF. The CDR3 coding sequence is TGTGCCATCAGTGAGCGGCTAGCGGGCGAGACCCAGTACTTC.

This clone was seen a few times. The V call is TRBV10-2, the J call TRBJ2-7; D perhaps matches TRBD1 (5 bases). CDR3 size: 15 residues. Germline V lookup: CDR1 WSHSY, CDR2 SAAADI. The ends were cut back, 0 bases at V and 3 bases at J, with 12 bases in the middle. The CDR3 DNA reads TGCGCCAGCAGTGAGTCCCCAGGACAAAACTACGAGCAGTACTTC. It yields the protein CASSESPGQNYEQYF.

The chain has TRBV15 and TRBJ2-7; D is perhaps TRBD1 (5 bases). Germline CDR1 reads LNHNV; CDR2 reads YYDKDF (reference sequence). Trimming removed 4 bases at V and 3 bases at J, with 13 bases between. This CDR3 has 14 amino acids. Here the CDR3 reads CATSTTASIYEQYF. CDR3 in DNA: TGTGCCACCAGCACGACAGCGTCGATCTACGAGCAGTACTTC.

This sequence joins TRBV5-1 and TRBJ1-2; 7 nucleotides agree with TRBD1. Trimming at V came to 0 bases and at J to 4 bases, leaving 12 bases not matched to a gene. This CDR3 is built from 17 residues. CDR1 is SGHRS, CDR2 YFSETQ, per germline. The CDR3 loop is CASSLDPGRAGGYGYTF. The CDR3 nucleotides read TGCGCCAGCAGCTTGGATCCGGGTCGGGCAGGGGGCTATGGCTACACCTTC.

The chain couples TRBV5-1 to TRBJ1-4; D ambiguous. CDR3 length: 16 amino acids. The germline CDR1 and CDR2 sequences are SGHRS and YFSETQ. The ends were cut back, 1 base at V and 0 bases at J, with 10 bases in the middle. CDR3 protein: CASSLRSSSTNEKLFF. The CDR3 DNA follows: TGCGCCAGCAGCTTGCGGAGTTCTTCAACTAATGAAAAACTGTTTTTT.

The chain has TRBV10-3 and TRBJ1-2, with 7 bases lining up with TRBD1. The CDR3 has 14 residues. Trimming cost V 1 base and J 4 bases; bases outside gene matches: 3. Germline V gene sequence: CDR1 ENHRY, CDR2 SYGVKD. The CDR3 DNA reads TGTGCCATCAGTGAGTGGTCAGGGGGCTATGGCTACACCTTC. The encoded protein is CAISEWSGGYGYTF.

V is TRBV18 and J is TRBJ1-2; D is undetermined. CDR1 KGHSH and CDR2 LQKENI come from the germline V gene. V lost 1 base and J 2 bases, leaving 8 bases between the germline ends. The CDR3 runs to 14 residues. The CDR3 loop is CASSPLPENYGYTF. The CDR3 nucleotides are TGTGCCAGCTCACCACTCCCAGAAAACTATGGCTACACCTTC. The full variable domain, completed using reference TRBV18 and TRBJ1-2, is NAGVMQNPRHLVRRRGQEARLRCSPMKGHSHVYWYRQLPEEGLKFMVYLQKENIIDESGMPKERFSAEFPKEGPSILRIQQVVRGDSAAYFCASSPLPENYGYTFGSGTRLTVV.

In this sample, this clone turned up a few times. The CDR3 is CASSLGAAYEQYF. CDR3 bases: TGCGCCAGCAGCTTGGGGGCAGCCTACGAGCAGTACTTC. V usage is TRBV5-1 and J usage is TRBJ2-7, with D hard to call. The germline V and J ends were trimmed by 0 bases and 2 bases, with 6 bases remaining between them. The CDR3 runs to 13 residues. The germline CDR1 and CDR2 sequences are SGHRS and YFSETQ.

The rearrangement links TRBV19 to TRBJ1-3; perhaps TRBD1 as D (6 bases). The CDR3 has 16 residues. Germline V gives CDR1 LNHDA, CDR2 SQIVND (reference sequence). With 4 bases removed from V and 0 bases from J, the gap between germline ends came to 13 bases. CDR3 sequence reads: CASSKNGQSSGNTIYF. The DNA of the CDR3 is TGTGCCAGTAGTAAGAACGGACAGTCCTCTGGAAACACCATATATTTT. Combining the CDR3 with reference TRBV19 and TRBJ1-3 gives the whole variable domain DGGITQSPKYLFRKEGQNVTLSCEQNLNHDAMYWYRQDPGQGLRLIYYSQIVNDFQKGDIAEGYSVSREKKESFPLTVTSAQKNPTAFYLCASSKNGQSSGNTIYFGEGSWLTVV.

The J gene is TRBJ1-1, the V gene TRBV29-1; TRBD1 aligns across 9 bases. Trimming removed 5 bases from V and 3 bases from J; junction bases left unmatched: 7. The CDR3 is made up of 14 amino acids. Per the germline V gene, CDR1 is SQVTM and CDR2 is ANQGSEA. CDR3 residues: CSVLNRGLYTEAFF. CDR3 DNA sequence: TGCAGCGTTCTGAACAGGGGGCTGTACACTGAAGCTTTCTTT.

The chain uses TRBV6-1 and TRBJ1-5; D is possibly TRBD1 (6 bases). Trimming shortened V by 1 base and J by 2 bases, and 6 bases separated the two germline ends. Germline V gene data show CDR1 as MNHNS and CDR2 as SASEGT. This CDR3 region has 14 residues. CDR3 amino acids: CASSEGTGNQPQHF. The CDR3 DNA reads TGTGCCAGCAGTGAAGGGACAGGCAATCAGCCCCAGCATTTT.

This clone was seen more than once but under ten times. The chain couples TRBV5-6 to TRBJ2-3; TRBD2 might be the D (6 bases). This CDR3 has 14 amino acids. Germline-derived CDR1 and CDR2 are SGHDT and YYEEEE. Between the trimmed V and J ends, which lost 6 bases and 1 base, there was a span of 12 bases. DNA of the CDR3: TGTGCCAGCAACGGCCAGCGGGGCACAGATACGCAGTATTTT. It translates to CASNGQRGTDTQYF. Combining the CDR3 with reference TRBV5-6 and TRBJ2-3 gives the whole variable domain DAGVTQSPTHLIKTRGQQVTLRCSPKSGHDTVSWYQQALGQGPQFIFQYYEEEERQRGNFPDRFSGHQFPNYSSELNVNALLLGDSALYLCASNGQRGTDTQYFGPGTRLTVL.

With regard to this clone: The sample carries other DNA sequences with the same CDR3. The chain recombines TRBV2 with TRBJ1-1, with TRBD1 matching 12 bases. CDR3 size: 13 residues. The germline gives CDR1 SNHLY, CDR2 FYNNEI. J gave up 4 bases and V 6 bases, and 0 bases lay outside the gene matches. Here the CDR3 DNA reads TGTGCCAGCAGGGGACAGGGGGCCACTGAAGCTTTCTTT. Translated, it gives CASRGQGATEAFF.

The V and J genes are TRBV6-5 and TRBJ1-1, with a weak D call TRBD1 (5 bases). Germline V CDR1 and CDR2: MNHEY, SVGAGI. Deletions cut 5 bases from V and 7 bases from J, with 8 bases between. The CDR3 spans 11 residues. The CDR3 DNA sequence: TGTGCCAGCAGTCAGGGAAGTGAAGCTTTCTTT. It is translated as CASSQGSEAFF.

In nucleotides, the CDR3 is TGTGCCAGCAGCCAAGATTATTCAGTTCTGGATGGCTACACCTTC. As protein: CASSQDYSVLDGYTF. The chain has TRBV3-1 (or the pseudogene TRBV3-2) and TRBJ1-2; D ambiguous. Germline values: CDR1 LGHDT, CDR2 YNNKEL (reference sequence). CDR3 size: 15 residues. The V end was cut by 0 bases, the J end by 6 bases, with 14 bases between.

This clone was picked up one time. The V gene is TRBV19, the J gene TRBJ1-2; 8 bases fit TRBD1. The J segment lost 3 bases and the V segment lost 4 bases, leaving 10 bases of the junction unmatched. This CDR3 is 16 amino acids long. The germline V gene has CDR1 LNHDA and CDR2 SQIVND (reference sequence). The CDR3 DNA reads as TGTGCCAGTAGTACCTACGGACAGGGTTCGTACTATGGCTACACCTTC. It codes for CASSTYGQGSYYGYTF.

J is TRBJ2-7 and V is TRBV5-1, with D maybe TRBD2 (6 bases). V lost 2 bases to trimming and J lost 3 bases, with 6 bases between them. Germline CDR1 SGHRS, CDR2 YFSETQ. The CDR3 is 12 residues long. The CDR3 DNA reads as TGCGCCAGCAGCTTTAGCGGCTACGAGCAGTACTTC. Protein sequence: CASSFSGYEQYF.

This clone was recorded a few times. The J gene is TRBJ1-5, the V gene TRBV19, with TRBD1 as a possible D gene (5 bases). The V end was cut by 1 base, the J end by 3 bases, with 13 bases between. Germline CDR1 LNHDA, CDR2 SQIVND (reference sequence). This CDR3 region has 16 residues. CDR3 bases: TGTGCCAGTAGTATAGCAGGGCAGGTCGACAATCAGCCCCAGCATTTT. Its translation: CASSIAGQVDNQPQHF.

The gene calls are TRBV11-3 and TRBJ2-1, with D possibly matching TRBD2 (5 bases). V gave up 1 base and J gave up 7 bases, with 14 bases separating them. The CDR3 is 15 amino acids. Germline V gene sequence: CDR1 SGHNT, CDR2 YENEEA. CDR3 amino acids: CASSLGRTTTNEQFF. CDR3 DNA: TGTGCCAGCAGCTTAGGACGGACGACTACAAATGAGCAGTTCTTC.

The chain has TRBV18 and TRBJ1-5; D remains ambiguous. The V end lost 2 bases, the J end lost 7 bases, and 9 bases lay between the germline ends. The CDR3 sequence is 13 residues long. The V gene's germline CDR1 is KGHSH and CDR2 LQKENI. The CDR3: CASSPEEGQPQHF. In DNA form, the CDR3 reads TGTGCCAGCTCACCAGAAGAGGGACAGCCCCAGCATTTT.